One and the same sample provided the 10 T cell receptor beta chains below, sequenced in a study of T cells in women clearing cervical HPV infection. Only in-frame clones appear in the TCRdb table, and some are missing; sequencing was by immunoSEQ multiplex PCR. In all, the sample yields 20,000 or so clones. Sequencing was done on a sample of blood buffy coat. All receptors come from a woman aged 18 to 75 with a cervical HPV16 infection that either progressed to CIN3+ or cleared (not recorded which).

With respect to this clone: The read stops 3 residues short of the end of the CDR3; the missing end is completed from the germline J gene. This sequence joins TRBV5-5 and TRBJ1-4, with 10 bases that match TRBD1. This CDR3 spans 15 amino acids. CDR1 SGHKS and CDR2 YYEKEE come from the germline V gene (reference sequence). The CDR3 loop reads CASSLGDRGESPLFF. Partial CDR3 DNA: TGTGCCAGCAGCTTGGGGGACAGGGGAGAGTCACCA.

Regarding this clone: The read terminates 3 residues ahead of where the CDR3 ends, so the germline J gene completes it. This sequence joins TRBV19 and TRBJ2-5, with D maybe TRBD2 (5 bases). CDR3 size: 13 residues. CDR1 and CDR2 from the germline V gene are LNHDA and SQIVND (reference sequence). Trimming removed 5 bases at V and 2 bases at J, with 9 bases between. Incomplete CDR3 DNA: TGTGCCAGTAGTCCGGGGATACAAGAGACC. Amino acids: CASSPGIQET. The entire CDR3 is CASSPGIQETQYF.

Concerning this clone: One end of the junction varies from germline; a read error may be responsible. The read terminates 3 residues ahead of where the CDR3 ends, so the germline J gene completes it. The rearrangement joins TRBV7-7 to TRBJ2-3; D ambiguous. This CDR3 has 13 amino acids. Looked up from germline, CDR1 is SSHAT and CDR2 is FNYEAQ (reference sequence). The CDR3 here is CASSLGLVDTQYF. CDR3 DNA, as far as it was read: TGTGCTAGCAGCTTAGGTTTAGTGGATACG.

A remark on this clone: The read ends 3 residues early relative to the CDR3; the germline J gene fills the gap. This rearrangement joins TRBV20-1 to TRBJ1-1; maybe TRBD1 (6 bases). This CDR3 spans 13 amino acids. Trimming pared 8 bases from V and 5 bases from J, leaving 18 bases between. CDR1 and CDR2 from the germline V gene are DFQATT and SNEGSKA (reference sequence). The part of the CDR3 DNA that was read is TGCAGTATTACGGGGGGGCGTGGGACTGAA. This codes for CSITGGRGTE. The entire CDR3 sequence reads CSITGGRGTEAFF.

Concerning this clone itself: The read gets to within 3 residues of the CDR3 end, and the germline J gene fills in the rest. This chain connects TRBV28 to TRBJ1-4; D is perhaps TRBD1 (5 bases). The CDR3 length is 14 residues. V lost 7 bases and J lost 0, with 9 bases in between. The V gene's germline CDR1 is MDHEN and CDR2 SYDVKM. The covered CDR3 bases are TGTGCCAGCACCTTAGGGGCAACTAATGAAAAA. It yields the protein CASTLGATNEK. The complete CDR3 protein is CASTLGATNEKLFF.

Concerning this clone: The DNA ends 3 residues before the CDR3 does, and the rest of the CDR3 is filled in from the germline J gene. The rearrangement joins TRBV19 to TRBJ2-4; D remains ambiguous. The germline V gene encodes CDR1 LNHDA and CDR2 SQIVND (reference sequence). There are 13 residues in the CDR3. Incomplete CDR3 DNA: TGTGCCAGTAGTACGTCGTTGTTAGATGGT. Its translation: CASSTSLLDG. In full, the CDR3 is CASSTSLLDGQYF.

As regards this clone: The read finishes 3 residues shy of the CDR3 end, and the germline J gene is used to complete it. This chain joins TRBV7-9 and TRBJ1-2; D gene unclear. Per the germline V gene, CDR1 is SEHNR and CDR2 is FQNEAQ (reference sequence). The CDR3 loop spans 14 amino acids. The chain's CDR3 is CASSLAHRPHDYTF. CDR3 DNA (partial): TGTGCCAGCAGCTTAGCGCACAGACCCCACGAC.

The CDR3 region is CASSDRNQPQHF. CDR3 bases read: TGTGCCAGCAGCGACAGGAATCAGCCC. V and J are TRBV6-2 or TRBV6-3 and TRBJ1-5, with a weak D call TRBD1 (6 bases). From the germline J gene comes the end of the CDR3, since the read stops 3 residues before it. V gave up 6 bases and J gave up 4 bases, with 7 bases separating them. In germline, CDR1 is MNHEY, CDR2 SVGEGT. The CDR3 spans 12 residues.

CDR3 bases read: TGTGCCAGCAGCTCGACAGGGCGGAAG. Amino acids: CASSSTGRK. The entire CDR3 sequence reads CASSSTGRKLFF. The chain combines TRBV11-2 with TRBJ2-2; TRBD1 aligns across 7 bases. The read ends 3 residues shy of where the CDR3 ends; the end is completed using the germline J gene. Germline CDR1 and CDR2: SGHAT and FQNNGV. The CDR3 is made up of 12 amino acids. Drawing the rest from reference TRBV11-2 and TRBJ2-2, the complete variable domain is EAGVAQSPRYKIIEKRQSVAFWCNPISGHATLYWYQQILGQGPKLLIQFQNNGVVDDSQLPKDRFSAERLKGVDSTLKIQPAKLEDSAVYLCASSSTGRKLFFGEGSRLTVL.

As for this clone: The read comes to an end 3 residues before the CDR3 does, leaving the germline J gene to fill in the end. The rearrangement uses TRBV19 and TRBJ1-5; D remains unclear. V was trimmed by 9 bases and J by 3 bases, leaving 9 bases between them. CDR3 size: 12 residues. Germline V lookup: CDR1 LNHDA, CDR2 SQIVND (reference sequence). The part of the CDR3 DNA that was read is TGTGCCAGCTCAGATGTCAATCAGCCC. Translating gives CASSDVNQP. The full CDR3 sequence reads CASSDVNQPQHF. Full variable domain (remainder filled in from reference TRBV19 and TRBJ1-5): DGGITQSPKYLFRKEGQNVTLSCEQNLNHDAMYWYRQDPGQGLRLIYYSQIVNDFQKGDIAEGYSVSREKKESFPLTVTSAQKNPTAFYLCASSDVNQPQHFGDGTRLSIL.